This T cell receptor (beta chain) comes out of a study of blood T cell repertoires in COVID-19. Study overall: The study drew acute and convalescent COVID-19 samples from the United States, Italy and Spain. Nucleic acid was either cDNA or gDNA, and it came from T cells, B-cell-depleted T cells, or PBMCs.

Under the authors' procedure: Estimation of nucleated cell counts relied on the amplification of reference gene primers. Some clones are missing from TCRdb's copy, which holds only in-frame ones; the method was immunoSEQ multiplex PCR. Clone size and V and J calls were adopted from that table, with D and trimming inferred from the DNA. The sample holds approximately 110,000 clones, approximately 84% seen once. This clone was counted at least ten times. The CDR3 contains 13 residues. The V gene's germline CDR1 is SGHAT and CDR2 FQNNGV. Trimming stripped 5 bases from V and 4 bases from J, with 12 bases between.

This TCR came from a man aged 45-65 years with acute or convalescent COVID-19. The genes are TRBV11-2 and TRBJ2-7; a possible D gene is TRBD1 (5 bases). Sequenced input: peripheral blood. The CDR3 loop is CASSRTSYYEQYF. The CDR3 DNA follows: TGTGCCAGCAGCAGGACATCGTATTACGAGCAGTACTTC.